This entry describes one TCR beta chain. The target antigen is unknown. These data are taken from a study of T cell responses to AZD1222 COVID-19 vaccine. Assay used: immunoSEQ multiplex PCR; TCRdb lists only in-frame clones, some missing. The sample has under 150,000 clones, 85% to 95% seen once. The study's findings and limits: Spike-specific TCR breadth and depth went up after people got two AZD1222 doses. Samples come after the peak T cell response, not at day 14. Donors skewed white British and female; clonal diversity was possibly underestimated.

This clonotype was sampled from an adult in good health. Sequencing was performed on peripheral blood, taken on day 0 of AZD1222 vaccination.

The CDR3 coding sequence is TGTGCCAGCGGGGGCACGGGGGATACCTACGAGCAGTACTTC. This translates into CASGGTGDTYEQYF. The chain uses TRBV24-1 and TRBJ2-7; D possibly corresponds to TRBD2 (7 bases). V shed 11 bases and J shed 2 bases, with 18 bases lying between them. Germline CDR1 is KGHDR and CDR2 is SFDVKD. The CDR3 spans 14 residues.